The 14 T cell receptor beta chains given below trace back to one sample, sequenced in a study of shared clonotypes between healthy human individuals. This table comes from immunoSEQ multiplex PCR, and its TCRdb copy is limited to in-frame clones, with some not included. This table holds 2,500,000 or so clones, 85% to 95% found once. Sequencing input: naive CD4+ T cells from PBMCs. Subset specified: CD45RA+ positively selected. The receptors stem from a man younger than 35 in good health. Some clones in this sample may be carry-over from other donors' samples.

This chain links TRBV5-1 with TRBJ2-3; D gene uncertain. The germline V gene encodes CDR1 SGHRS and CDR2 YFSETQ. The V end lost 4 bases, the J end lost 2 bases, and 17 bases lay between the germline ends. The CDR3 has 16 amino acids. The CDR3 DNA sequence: TGCGCCAGCAGCGCCCCGGGCGCCGGAGACACAGATACGCAGTATTTT. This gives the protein CASSAPGAGDTDTQYF.

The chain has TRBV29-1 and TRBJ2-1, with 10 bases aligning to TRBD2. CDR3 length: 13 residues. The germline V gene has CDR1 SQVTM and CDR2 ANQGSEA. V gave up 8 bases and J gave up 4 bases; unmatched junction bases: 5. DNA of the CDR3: TGCAGCACGCGGACTAGCGGTTACAATGAGCAGTTCTTC. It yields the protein CSTRTSGYNEQFF.

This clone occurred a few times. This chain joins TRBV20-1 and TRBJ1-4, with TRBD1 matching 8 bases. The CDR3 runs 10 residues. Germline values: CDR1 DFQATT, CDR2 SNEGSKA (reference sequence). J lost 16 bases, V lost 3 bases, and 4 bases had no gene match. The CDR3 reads CSASRTGTFF. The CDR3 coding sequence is TGCAGTGCTAGTAGGACAGGGACGTTTTTT.

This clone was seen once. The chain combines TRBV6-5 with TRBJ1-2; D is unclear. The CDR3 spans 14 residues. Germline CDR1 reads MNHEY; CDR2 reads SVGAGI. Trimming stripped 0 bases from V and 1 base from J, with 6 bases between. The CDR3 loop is CASSYSTVNYGYTF. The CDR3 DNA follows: TGTGCCAGCAGTTACTCAACCGTTAACTATGGCTACACCTTC.

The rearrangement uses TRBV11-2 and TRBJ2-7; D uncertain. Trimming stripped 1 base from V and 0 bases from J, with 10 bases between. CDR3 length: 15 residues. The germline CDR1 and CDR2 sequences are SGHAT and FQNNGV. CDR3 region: CASSLARVFSYEQYF. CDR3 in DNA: TGTGCCAGCAGCTTAGCTAGGGTTTTCTCCTACGAGCAGTACTTC.

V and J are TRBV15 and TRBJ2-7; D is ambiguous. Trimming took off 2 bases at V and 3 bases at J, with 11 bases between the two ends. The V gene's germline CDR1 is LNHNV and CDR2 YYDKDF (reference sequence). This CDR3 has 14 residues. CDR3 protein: CATSRRETGYEQYF. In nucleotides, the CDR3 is TGTGCCACCAGCAGACGAGAGACCGGCTACGAGCAGTACTTC. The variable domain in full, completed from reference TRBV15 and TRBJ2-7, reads DAMVIQNPRYQVTQFGKPVTLSCSQTLNHNVMYWYQQKSSQAPKLLFHYYDKDFNNEADTPDNFQSRRPNTSFCFLDIRSPGLGDTAMYLCATSRRETGYEQYFGPGTRLTVT.

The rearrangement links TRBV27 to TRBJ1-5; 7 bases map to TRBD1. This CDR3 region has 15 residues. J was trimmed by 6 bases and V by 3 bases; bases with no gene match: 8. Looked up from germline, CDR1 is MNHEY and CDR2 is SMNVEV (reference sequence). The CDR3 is CASSFGRGMGQPQHF. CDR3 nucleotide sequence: TGTGCCAGCAGTTTCGGCAGGGGGATGGGTCAGCCCCAGCATTTT.

CDR3 amino acids: CASSTYREFYGYTF. The CDR3 nucleotides read TGTGCCAGTAGTACCTACAGGGAATTCTATGGCTACACCTTC. The chain employs TRBV19 and TRBJ1-2; weak D call: TRBD1 (6 bases). Trimming removed 4 bases at V and 4 bases at J, with 13 bases between. The CDR3 extends over 14 amino acids. Germline CDR1 is LNHDA and CDR2 is SQIVND (reference sequence).

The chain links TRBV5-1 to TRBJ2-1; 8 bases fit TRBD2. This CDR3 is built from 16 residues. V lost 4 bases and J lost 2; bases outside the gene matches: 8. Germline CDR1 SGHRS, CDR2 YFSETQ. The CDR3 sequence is CASSPRAGVTYNEQFF. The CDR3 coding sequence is TGCGCCAGCAGCCCCAGAGCGGGAGTGACCTACAATGAGCAGTTCTTC.

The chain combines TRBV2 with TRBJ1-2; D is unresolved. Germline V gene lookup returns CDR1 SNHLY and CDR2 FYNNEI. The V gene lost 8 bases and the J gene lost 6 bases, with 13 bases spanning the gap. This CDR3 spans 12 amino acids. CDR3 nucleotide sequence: TGTGCCAGCCGGAGGGTAGGTGATGGCTACACCTTC. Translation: CASRRVGDGYTF. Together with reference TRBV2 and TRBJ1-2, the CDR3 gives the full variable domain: EPEVTQTPSHQVTQMGQEVILRCVPISNHLYFYWYRQILGQKVEFLVSFYNNEISEKSEIFDDQFSVERPDGSNFTLKIRSTKLEDSAMYFCASRRVGDGYTFGSGTRLTVV.

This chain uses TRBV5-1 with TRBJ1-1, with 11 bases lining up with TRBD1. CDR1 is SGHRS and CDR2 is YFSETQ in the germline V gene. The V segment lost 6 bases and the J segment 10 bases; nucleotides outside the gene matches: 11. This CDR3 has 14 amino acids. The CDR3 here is CASTEGTGGRAAFF. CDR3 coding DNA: TGCGCCAGCACCGAAGGGACAGGGGGGCGGGCAGCTTTCTTT.

The CDR3 sequence is CASSETENTIYF. Here the CDR3 DNA reads TGTGCCAGCAGCGAGACGGAAAACACCATATATTTT. The chain recombines TRBV7-9 with TRBJ1-3; D call uncertain. This CDR3 contains 12 residues. The germline gives CDR1 SEHNR, CDR2 FQNEAQ (reference sequence). V was pared by 5 bases and J by 6 bases, with 8 bases between.

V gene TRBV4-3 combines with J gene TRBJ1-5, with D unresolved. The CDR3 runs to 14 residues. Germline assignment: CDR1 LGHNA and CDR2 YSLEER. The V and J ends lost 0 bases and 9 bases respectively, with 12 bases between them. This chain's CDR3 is CASSQDLYGAPQHF. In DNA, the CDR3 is TGCGCCAGCAGCCAAGATTTATATGGAGCGCCCCAGCATTTT.

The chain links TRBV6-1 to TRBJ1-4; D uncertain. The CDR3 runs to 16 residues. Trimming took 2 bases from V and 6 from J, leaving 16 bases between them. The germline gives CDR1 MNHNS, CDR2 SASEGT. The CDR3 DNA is TGTGCCAGCAGTGAAAACGTATGGGGAGTTTATGAAAAACTGTTTTTT. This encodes CASSENVWGVYEKLFF.